This T cell receptor (beta chain) stems from a study of blood T cells in healthy people across ages. The use of a sample-barcoded 5' primer and a J-beta primer mix characterized a second PCR of about 7 to 12 cycles. A single record per CDR3 protein comes from TCRdb applying MiXCR to the 5' RACE reads. This table has some 760,000 distinct CDR3 sequences, 20% to 25% appearing once. Study results and caveats: Diversity estimated from one million T cells was considered an underestimate.

Points on this clonotype: Its antigen remains unknown.

The germline V gene has CDR1 LGHNA and CDR2 YSLEER. The CDR3 has 19 amino acids. These records were also assigned to another study, of T cells of mothers and their children. From that report: Three healthy Caucasian mothers and their six children were the donors. RNA extracted was entirely used for cDNA synthesis, approximately 1.5 ug per 15 ul. A slight, non-significant increase in overlap was found for related mother-child pairs relative to unrelated pairs.

The material sequenced was blood. The sequence came from a boy aged 5-17 years in good health. V is TRBV4-3 and J is TRBJ2-1; 13 bases fit TRBD2. The J call is doubtful: the DNA matches TRBJ2-7 better. Here the CDR3 DNA reads TGCGCCAGCAGCCAAGATGTGGCGGGACTAGCGGGAAGATTATACGAGCAGTACTTC. Protein product: CASSQDVAGLAGRLYEQYF.